Following are 8 T cell receptor beta chains from one sample sequenced in a study of CD8 T cells in Susac syndrome. Random hexamers were used to reverse transcribe the RNA input (about 0.45 to 1 ug). TCRdb re-called the immunoSEQ multiplex PCR reads through MiXCR, storing one row per CDR3 protein. The sample contains 150,000 to 190,000 distinct CDR3 sequences, 95% of which appear only once. Sequencing was performed on CD8+ T cells from PBMCs. These receptors came from a human donor with multiple sclerosis.

J is TRBJ2-6 and V is TRBV2; no clear D. Germline V gives CDR1 SNHLY, CDR2 FYNNEI. V lost 3 bases and J lost 3, with 9 bases in between. The CDR3 extends over 15 amino acids. The CDR3 here is CASSDTDGGANVLTF. The CDR3 nucleotides read TGTGCCAGCAGTGACACGGACGGTGGGGCCAACGTCCTGACTTTC.

This CDR3 is CASSLGLYTGELFF. Here the CDR3 DNA reads TGTGCCAGCAGCCTAGGGCTTTACACCGGGGAGCTGTTTTTT. The chain combines TRBV27 with TRBJ2-2, with D hard to call. The CDR3 spans 14 residues. V dropped 6 bases and J dropped 3 bases, with 11 bases sitting between them. The germline CDR1 and CDR2 sequences are MNHEY and SMNVEV (reference sequence).

A single count supports this clonotype. The genes are TRBV9 and TRBJ1-1; D is ambiguous. The CDR3 contains 9 residues. Between the trimmed V and J ends, which lost 5 bases and 6 bases, there was a span of 2 bases. The germline gives CDR1 SGDLS, CDR2 YYNGEE. CDR3 loop: CASRPEAFF. CDR3 in DNA: TGTGCCAGCAGACCTGAAGCTTTCTTT.

The CDR3 sequence is CASSPFGRTGAFF. The CDR3 DNA reads as TGTGCCAGCAGTCCCTTTGGCAGGACGGGAGCTTTCTTT. The chain couples TRBV27 to TRBJ1-1; D ambiguous. The CDR3 is 13 amino acids. The germline V and J ends were trimmed by 5 bases and 10 bases, with 17 bases remaining between them. Looked up from germline, CDR1 is MNHEY and CDR2 is SMNVEV (reference sequence).

The rearrangement joins TRBV9 to TRBJ2-7; 10 bases fit TRBD2. Germline CDR1 SGDLS, CDR2 YYNGEE. With 0 bases clipped from V and 7 bases from J, the junction kept 10 bases outside the gene matches. The CDR3 consists of 16 residues. The CDR3 reads CASSVVGSGGPREQYF. The DNA for the CDR3 is TGTGCCAGCAGCGTAGTGGGTAGCGGGGGGCCTCGGGAGCAGTACTTC.

This chain connects TRBV30 to TRBJ1-2; no clear D. Per germline, CDR1 GTSNPN and CDR2 SVGIG (reference sequence). CDR3 length equals 14 residues. Trimming shortened V by 5 bases and J by 1 base, and 14 bases separated the two germline ends. The CDR3 DNA reads TGTGCCTGGTATACTCCCGGGAGTAACTATGGCTACACCTTC. As protein: CAWYTPGSNYGYTF.

This CDR3 reads CASSPGGSTDTQYF. The CDR3 DNA reads TGTGCCAGCAGTCCCGGCGGGAGCACAGATACGCAGTATTTT. V and J are TRBV12-3 or TRBV12-4 and TRBJ2-3; tentative D call: TRBD2 (5 bases). The CDR3 length is 14 residues. The V end was cut by 5 bases, the J end by 0 bases, with 9 bases between.

The chain employs TRBV12-3 or TRBV12-4 and TRBJ2-3; 7 bases are a match to TRBD2. The CDR3 is made up of 12 amino acids. V shed 4 bases, J shed 12 bases, and the junction held 7 bases outside the gene matches. The CDR3 nucleotides read TGTGCCAGCAGTTACCGGGACTACCCACAGTATTTT. It encodes CASSYRDYPQYF.